This TCR beta chain was retrieved from a study of low-dose radiotherapy and immunotherapy resistance in tumors. The wider study: Intravenous cyclophosphamide 200 mg/m2 was given every two weeks, one day before radiation and immunotherapy.

Alpha- and beta-chain coverage of first-strand cDNA came from TRAV- and TRBV-specific primers. The PCR that amplified TCRs ran for around 20 cycles, relying on a constant-region primer and a V-primer adapter. In vitro transcription served to amplify the isolated mRNA. TCRdb ran MiXCR on the reads and lists one entry per CDR3 protein. This table has roughly 60,000 distinct CDR3 sequences, approximately 25% appearing once. Time point denoted: before trial treatment. The treatment that donors received included nivolumab, ipilimumab, aspirin, low-dose cyclophosphamide and low-dose radiotherapy. Germline V gene data show CDR1 as MNHEY and CDR2 as SVGEGT. The CDR3 consists of 12 residues. Trimming cost V 6 bases and J 1 base, with 6 bases left between them.

The sequence derives from a male donor with prostate cancer. The material sequenced was PBMCs, taken before treatment. The J gene is TRBJ1-1, the V gene TRBV6-2 or TRBV6-3; no clear D. This CDR3 is CASRIRNTEAFF. CDR3 DNA sequence: TGTGCCAGCAGGATAAGGAACACTGAAGCTTTCTTT.